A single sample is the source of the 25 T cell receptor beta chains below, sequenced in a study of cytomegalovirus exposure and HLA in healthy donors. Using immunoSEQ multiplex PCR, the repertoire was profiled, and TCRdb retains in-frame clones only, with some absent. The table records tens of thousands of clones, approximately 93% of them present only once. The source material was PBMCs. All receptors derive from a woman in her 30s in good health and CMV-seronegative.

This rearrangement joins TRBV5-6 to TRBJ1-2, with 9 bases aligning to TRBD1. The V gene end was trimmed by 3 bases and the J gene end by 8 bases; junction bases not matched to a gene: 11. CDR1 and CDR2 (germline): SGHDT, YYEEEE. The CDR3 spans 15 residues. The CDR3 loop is CASSSLNRGRGGYTF. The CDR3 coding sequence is TGTGCCAGCAGCTCCCTTAACAGGGGGCGCGGAGGCTACACCTTC.

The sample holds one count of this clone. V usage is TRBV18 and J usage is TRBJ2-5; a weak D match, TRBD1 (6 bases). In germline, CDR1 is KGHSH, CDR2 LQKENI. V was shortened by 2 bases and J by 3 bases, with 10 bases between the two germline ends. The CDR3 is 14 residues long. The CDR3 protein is CASSPVTGKETQYF. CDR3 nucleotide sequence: TGTGCCAGCTCACCAGTCACAGGGAAAGAGACCCAGTACTTC.

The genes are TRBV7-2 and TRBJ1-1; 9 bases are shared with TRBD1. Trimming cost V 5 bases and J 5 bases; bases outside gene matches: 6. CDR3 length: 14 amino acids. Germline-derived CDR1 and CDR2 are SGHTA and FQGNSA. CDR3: CASSTDRGWTEAFF. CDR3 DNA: TGTGCCAGCAGCACGGACAGGGGATGGACTGAAGCTTTCTTT.

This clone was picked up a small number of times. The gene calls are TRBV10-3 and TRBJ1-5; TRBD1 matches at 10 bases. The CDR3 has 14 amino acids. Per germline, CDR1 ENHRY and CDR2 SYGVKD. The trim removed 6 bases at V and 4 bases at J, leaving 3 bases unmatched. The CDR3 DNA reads TGTGCCATCAGCGGGACAGGGGAGAATCAGCCCCAGCATTTT. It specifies CAISGTGENQPQHF.

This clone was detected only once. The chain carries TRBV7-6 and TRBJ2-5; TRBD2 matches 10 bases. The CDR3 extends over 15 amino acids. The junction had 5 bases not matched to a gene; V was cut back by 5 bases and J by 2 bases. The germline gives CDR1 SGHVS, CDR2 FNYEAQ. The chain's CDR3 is CASSRGLATQETQYF. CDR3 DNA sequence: TGTGCCAGCAGCAGGGGACTAGCGACGCAAGAGACCCAGTACTTC.

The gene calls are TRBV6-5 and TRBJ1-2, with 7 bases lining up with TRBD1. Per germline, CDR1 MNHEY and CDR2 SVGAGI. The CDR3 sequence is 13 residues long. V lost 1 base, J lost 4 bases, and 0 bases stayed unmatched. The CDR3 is CASSYWDSYGYTF. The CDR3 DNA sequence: TGTGCCAGCAGTTACTGGGACAGCTATGGCTACACCTTC.

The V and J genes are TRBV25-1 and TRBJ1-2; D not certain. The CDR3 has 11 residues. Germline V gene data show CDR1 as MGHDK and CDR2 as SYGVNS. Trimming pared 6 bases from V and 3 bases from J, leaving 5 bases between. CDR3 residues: CASRGYYGYTF. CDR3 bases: TGTGCCAGCAGGGGCTACTATGGCTACACCTTC.

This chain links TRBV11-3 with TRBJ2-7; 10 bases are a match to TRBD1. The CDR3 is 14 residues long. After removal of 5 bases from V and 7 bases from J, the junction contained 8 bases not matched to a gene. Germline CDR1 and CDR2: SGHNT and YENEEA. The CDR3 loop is CASSPRQGAREQYF. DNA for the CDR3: TGTGCCAGCAGCCCCAGACAGGGGGCCAGGGAGCAGTACTTC.

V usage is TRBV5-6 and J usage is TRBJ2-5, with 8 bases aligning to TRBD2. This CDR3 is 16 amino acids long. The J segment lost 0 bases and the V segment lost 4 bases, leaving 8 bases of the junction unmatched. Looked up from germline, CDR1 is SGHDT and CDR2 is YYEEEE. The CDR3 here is CASSRSGVSYQETQYF. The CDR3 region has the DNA TGTGCCAGCAGCCGTAGCGGGGTTTCGTACCAAGAGACCCAGTACTTC.

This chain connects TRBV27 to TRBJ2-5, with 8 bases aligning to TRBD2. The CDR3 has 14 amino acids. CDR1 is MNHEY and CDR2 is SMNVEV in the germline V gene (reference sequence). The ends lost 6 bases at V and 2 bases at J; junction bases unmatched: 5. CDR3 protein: CASRPAGAQETQYF. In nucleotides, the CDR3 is TGTGCCAGCAGACCAGCGGGGGCACAAGAGACCCAGTACTTC.

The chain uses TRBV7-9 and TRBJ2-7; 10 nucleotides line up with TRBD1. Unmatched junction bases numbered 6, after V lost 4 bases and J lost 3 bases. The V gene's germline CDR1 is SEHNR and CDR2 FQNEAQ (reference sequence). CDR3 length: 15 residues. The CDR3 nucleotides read TGTGCCAGCAGCTCGTTCCGGGACAGGGGCTACGAGCAGTACTTC. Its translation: CASSSFRDRGYEQYF.

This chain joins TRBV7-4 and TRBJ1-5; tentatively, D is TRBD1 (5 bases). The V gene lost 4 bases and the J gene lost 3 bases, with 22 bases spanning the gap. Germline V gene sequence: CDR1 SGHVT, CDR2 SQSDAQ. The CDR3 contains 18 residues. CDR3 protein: CASSWVLYRPVYNQPQHF. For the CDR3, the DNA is TGTGCCAGCAGCTGGGTACTTTACAGGCCTGTGTACAATCAGCCCCAGCATTTT.

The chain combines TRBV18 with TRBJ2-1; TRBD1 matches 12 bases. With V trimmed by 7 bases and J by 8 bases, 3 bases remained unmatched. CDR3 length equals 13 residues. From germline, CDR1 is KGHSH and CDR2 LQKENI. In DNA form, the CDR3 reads TGTGCCAGCTTCGGGACAGGGGGCGATGAGCAGTTCTTC. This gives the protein CASFGTGGDEQFF.

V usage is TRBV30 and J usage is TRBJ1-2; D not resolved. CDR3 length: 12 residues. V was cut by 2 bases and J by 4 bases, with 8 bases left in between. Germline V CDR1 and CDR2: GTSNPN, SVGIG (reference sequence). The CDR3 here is CAWSLLLYGYTF. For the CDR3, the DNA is TGTGCCTGGAGTCTCCTCCTCTATGGCTACACCTTC.

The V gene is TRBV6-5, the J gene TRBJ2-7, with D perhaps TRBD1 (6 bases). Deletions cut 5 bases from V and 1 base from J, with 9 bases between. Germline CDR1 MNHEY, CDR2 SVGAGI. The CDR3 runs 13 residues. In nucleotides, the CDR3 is TGTGCCAGCAGTACGGACAGTTCCTACGAGCAGTACTTC. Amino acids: CASSTDSSYEQYF.

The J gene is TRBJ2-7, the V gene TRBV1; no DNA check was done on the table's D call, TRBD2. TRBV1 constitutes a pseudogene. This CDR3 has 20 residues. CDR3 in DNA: TGCACCAGCAGCCAAGATTTTTACGGAGCCAGCGGGAGGTCGCGGTACGAGCAGTACTTC. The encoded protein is CTSSQDFYGASGRSRYEQYF.

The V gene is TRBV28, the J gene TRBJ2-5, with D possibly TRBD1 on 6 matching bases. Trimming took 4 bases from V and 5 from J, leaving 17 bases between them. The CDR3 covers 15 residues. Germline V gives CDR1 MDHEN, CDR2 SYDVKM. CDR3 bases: TGTGCCAGCAGTTCCCCGGGTGGGGGCGGGGAGACCCAGTACTTC. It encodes CASSSPGGGGETQYF.

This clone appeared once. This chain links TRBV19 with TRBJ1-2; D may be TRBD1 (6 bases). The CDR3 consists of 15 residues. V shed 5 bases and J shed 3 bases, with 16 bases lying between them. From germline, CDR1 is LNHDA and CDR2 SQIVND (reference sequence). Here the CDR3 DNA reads TGTGCCAGTAGTGCCCTCAGGGGAGGGGACTATGGCTACACCTTC. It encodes CASSALRGGDYGYTF.

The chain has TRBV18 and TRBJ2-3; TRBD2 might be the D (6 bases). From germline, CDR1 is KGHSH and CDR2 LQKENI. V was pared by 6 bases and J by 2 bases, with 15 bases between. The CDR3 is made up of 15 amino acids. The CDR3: CASSDSSAYTDTQYF. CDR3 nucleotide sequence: TGTGCCAGCTCCGATTCTAGCGCCTACACAGATACGCAGTATTTT.

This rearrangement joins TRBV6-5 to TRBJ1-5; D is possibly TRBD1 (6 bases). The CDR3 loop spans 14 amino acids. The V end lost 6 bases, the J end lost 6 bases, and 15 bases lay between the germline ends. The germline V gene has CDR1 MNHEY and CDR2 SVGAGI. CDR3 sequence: CASRPGGLPQPQHF. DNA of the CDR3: TGTGCCAGCAGACCCGGGGGGCTCCCTCAGCCCCAGCATTTT.

CDR3 amino acids: CASSLATAGIYNEQFF. CDR3 sequence (DNA): TGTGCCAGCAGCTTGGCGACAGCGGGGATCTACAATGAGCAGTTCTTC. The chain has TRBV5-4 and TRBJ2-1; 7 nucleotides align to TRBD2. The V gene's germline CDR1 is SGHNT and CDR2 YYREEE (reference sequence). V was clipped by 0 bases and J by 3 bases; unmatched bases: 6. This CDR3 has 16 residues.

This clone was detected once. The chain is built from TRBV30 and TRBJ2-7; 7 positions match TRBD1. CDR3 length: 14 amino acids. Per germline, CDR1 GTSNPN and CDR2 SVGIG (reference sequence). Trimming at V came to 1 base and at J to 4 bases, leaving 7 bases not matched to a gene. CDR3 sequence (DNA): TGTGCCTGGAGTGGACAGGGTTTTCGTTACGAGCAGTACTTC. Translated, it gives CAWSGQGFRYEQYF.

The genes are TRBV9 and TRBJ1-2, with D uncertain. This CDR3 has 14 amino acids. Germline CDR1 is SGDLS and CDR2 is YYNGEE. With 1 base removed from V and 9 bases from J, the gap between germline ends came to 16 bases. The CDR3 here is CASSVSAVDVSYTF. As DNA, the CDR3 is TGTGCCAGCAGCGTATCTGCAGTCGATGTTAGCTACACCTTC. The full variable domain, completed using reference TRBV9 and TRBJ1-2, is DSGVTQTPKHLITATGQRVTLRCSPRSGDLSVYWYQQSLDQGLQFLIQYYNGEERAKGNILERFSAQQFPDLHSELNLSSLELGDSALYFCASSVSAVDVSYTFGSGTRLTVV.

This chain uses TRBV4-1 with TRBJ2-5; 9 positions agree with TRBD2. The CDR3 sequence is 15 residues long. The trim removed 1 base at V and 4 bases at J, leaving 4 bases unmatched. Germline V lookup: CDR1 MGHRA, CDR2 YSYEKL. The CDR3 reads CASSQGLAGIETQYF. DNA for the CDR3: TGCGCCAGCAGCCAAGGGCTAGCGGGGATAGAGACCCAGTACTTC.

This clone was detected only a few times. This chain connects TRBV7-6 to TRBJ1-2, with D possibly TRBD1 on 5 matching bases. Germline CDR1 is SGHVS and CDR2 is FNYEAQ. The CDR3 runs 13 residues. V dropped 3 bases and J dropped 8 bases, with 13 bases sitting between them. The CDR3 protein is CASSFLQAQGYTF. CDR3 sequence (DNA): TGTGCCAGCAGCTTCCTACAGGCGCAGGGCTACACCTTC. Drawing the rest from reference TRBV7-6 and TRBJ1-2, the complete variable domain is GAGVSQSPRYKVTKRGQDVALRCDPISGHVSLYWYRQALGQGPEFLTYFNYEAQQDKSGLPNDRFSAERPEGSISTLTIQRTEQRDSAMYRCASSFLQAQGYTFGSGTRLTVV.